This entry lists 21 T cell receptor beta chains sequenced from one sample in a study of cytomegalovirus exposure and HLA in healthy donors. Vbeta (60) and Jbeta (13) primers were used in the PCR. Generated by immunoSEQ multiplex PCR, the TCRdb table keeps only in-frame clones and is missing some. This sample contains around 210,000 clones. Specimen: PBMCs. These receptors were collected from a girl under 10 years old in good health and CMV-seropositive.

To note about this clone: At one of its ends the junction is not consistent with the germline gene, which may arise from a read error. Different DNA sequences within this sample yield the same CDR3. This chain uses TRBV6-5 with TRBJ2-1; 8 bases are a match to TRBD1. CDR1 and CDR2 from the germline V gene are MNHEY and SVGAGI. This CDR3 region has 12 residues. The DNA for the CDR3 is TGTGCTAGCAGTTACTCGGGACAGGAATGGTTCTTC. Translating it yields CASSYSGQEWFF.

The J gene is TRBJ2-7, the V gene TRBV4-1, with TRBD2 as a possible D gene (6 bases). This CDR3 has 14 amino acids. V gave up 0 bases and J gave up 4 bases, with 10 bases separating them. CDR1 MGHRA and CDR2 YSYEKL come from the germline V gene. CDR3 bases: TGCGCCAGCAGCCAAGAGGAGGGTTTGTACGAGCAGTACTTC. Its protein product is CASSQEEGLYEQYF.

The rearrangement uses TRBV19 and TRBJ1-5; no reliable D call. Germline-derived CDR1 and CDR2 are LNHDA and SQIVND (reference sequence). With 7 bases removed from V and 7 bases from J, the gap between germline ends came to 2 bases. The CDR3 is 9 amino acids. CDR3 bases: TGTGCCAGTATACAGCCCCAGCATTTT. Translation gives CASIQPQHF.

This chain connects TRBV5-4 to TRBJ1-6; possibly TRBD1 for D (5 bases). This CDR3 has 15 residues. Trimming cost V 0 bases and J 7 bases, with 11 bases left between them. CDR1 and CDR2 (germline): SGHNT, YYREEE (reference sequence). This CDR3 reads CASSLEGTGNSPLHF. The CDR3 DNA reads TGTGCCAGCAGCTTGGAAGGGACTGGGAATTCACCCCTCCACTTT.

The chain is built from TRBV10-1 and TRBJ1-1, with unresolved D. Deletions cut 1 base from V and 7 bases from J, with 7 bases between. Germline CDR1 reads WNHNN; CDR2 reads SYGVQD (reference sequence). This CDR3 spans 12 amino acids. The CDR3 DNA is TGCGCCAGCAGTGAGTGGCAGGTTGAAGCTTTCTTT. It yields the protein CASSEWQVEAFF.

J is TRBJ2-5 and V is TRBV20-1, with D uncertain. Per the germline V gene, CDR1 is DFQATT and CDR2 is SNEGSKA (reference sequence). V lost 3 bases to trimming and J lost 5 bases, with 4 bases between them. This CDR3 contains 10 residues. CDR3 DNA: TGCAGTGCTAGTCAGGAGACCCAGTACTTC. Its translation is CSASQETQYF.

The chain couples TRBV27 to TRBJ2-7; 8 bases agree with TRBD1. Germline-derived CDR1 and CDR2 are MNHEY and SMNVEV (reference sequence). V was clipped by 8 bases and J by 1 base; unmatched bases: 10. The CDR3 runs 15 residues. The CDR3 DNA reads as TGTGCCAGCGGCGCCGGCAGGGGGCTTTCCTACGAGCAGTACTTC. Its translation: CASGAGRGLSYEQYF.

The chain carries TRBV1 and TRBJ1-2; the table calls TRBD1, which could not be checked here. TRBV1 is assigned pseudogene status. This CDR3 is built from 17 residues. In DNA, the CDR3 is TGCACCAGCAGCCAATGCGCAGACATCCAGGGGCTCTATGGCTACACCTTC. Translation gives CTSSQCADIQGLYGYTF.

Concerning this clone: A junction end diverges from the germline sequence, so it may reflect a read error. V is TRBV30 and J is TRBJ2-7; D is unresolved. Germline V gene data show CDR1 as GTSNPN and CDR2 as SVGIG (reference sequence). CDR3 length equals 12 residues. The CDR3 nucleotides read TGTGCCTGGTCCCTCCTCTCCTCCGAGCAGTACTTC. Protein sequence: CAWSLLSSEQYF.

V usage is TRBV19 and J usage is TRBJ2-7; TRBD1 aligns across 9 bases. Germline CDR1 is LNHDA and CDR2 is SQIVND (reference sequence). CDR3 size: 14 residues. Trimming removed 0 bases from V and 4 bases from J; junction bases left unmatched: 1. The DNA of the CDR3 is TGTGCCAGTAGTATAGATGGACAGGGGTACGAGCAGTACTTC. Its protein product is CASSIDGQGYEQYF.

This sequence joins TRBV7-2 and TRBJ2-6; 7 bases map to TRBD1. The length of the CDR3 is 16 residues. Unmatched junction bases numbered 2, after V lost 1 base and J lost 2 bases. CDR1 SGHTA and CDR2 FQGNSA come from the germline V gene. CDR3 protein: CASSLGGGAGANVLTF. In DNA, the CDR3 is TGTGCCAGCAGCTTAGGAGGGGGCGCTGGGGCCAACGTCCTGACTTTC.

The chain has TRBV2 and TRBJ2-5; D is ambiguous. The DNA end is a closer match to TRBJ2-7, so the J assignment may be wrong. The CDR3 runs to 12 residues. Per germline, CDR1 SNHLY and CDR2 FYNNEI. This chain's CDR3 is CASSEASAEQYF. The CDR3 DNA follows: TGTGCCAGCAGTGAAGCTTCCGCCGAGCAGTACTTC.

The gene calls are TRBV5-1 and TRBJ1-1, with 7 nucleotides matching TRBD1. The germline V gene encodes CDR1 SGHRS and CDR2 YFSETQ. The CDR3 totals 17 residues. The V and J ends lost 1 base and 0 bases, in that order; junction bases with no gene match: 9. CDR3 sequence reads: CASSLLAGGPMNTEAFF. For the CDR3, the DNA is TGCGCCAGCAGCTTGCTAGCAGGGGGGCCCATGAACACTGAAGCTTTCTTT.

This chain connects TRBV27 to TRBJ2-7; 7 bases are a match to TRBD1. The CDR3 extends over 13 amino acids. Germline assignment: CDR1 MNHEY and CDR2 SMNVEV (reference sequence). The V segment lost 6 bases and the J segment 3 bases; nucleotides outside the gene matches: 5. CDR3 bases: TGTGCCAGCAGCAAGGGACAGTTCTACGAGCAGTACTTC. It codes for CASSKGQFYEQYF.

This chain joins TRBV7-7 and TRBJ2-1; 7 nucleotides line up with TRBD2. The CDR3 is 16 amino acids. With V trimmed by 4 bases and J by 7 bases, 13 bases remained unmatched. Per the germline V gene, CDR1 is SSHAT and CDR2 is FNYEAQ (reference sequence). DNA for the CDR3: TGTGCCAGCAGCTCCCCATTCGGGGGAGGGCCGAATGAGCAGTTCTTC. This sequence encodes CASSSPFGGGPNEQFF.

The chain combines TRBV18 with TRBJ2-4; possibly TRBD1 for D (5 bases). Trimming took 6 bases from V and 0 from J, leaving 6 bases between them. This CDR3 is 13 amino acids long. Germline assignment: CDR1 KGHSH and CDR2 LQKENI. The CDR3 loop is CASSGLAKNIQYF. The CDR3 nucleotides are TGTGCCAGCTCGGGGCTAGCCAAAAACATTCAGTACTTC.

DNA for the CDR3: TGTGCCAGCAGCTTAGCGATCGGCGGTTCCCTAGATACGCAGTATTTT. It translates to CASSLAIGGSLDTQYF. This chain joins TRBV7-8 and TRBJ2-3; the D is unclear. V lost 0 bases and J 5 bases, leaving 15 bases between the germline ends. CDR3 length: 16 residues. Per the germline V gene, CDR1 is SGHVS and CDR2 is FQNEAQ.

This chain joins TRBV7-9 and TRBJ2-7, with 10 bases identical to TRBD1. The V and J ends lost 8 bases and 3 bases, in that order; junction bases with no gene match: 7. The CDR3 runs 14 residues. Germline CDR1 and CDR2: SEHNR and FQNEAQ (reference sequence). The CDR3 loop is CASLPGTGVYEQYF. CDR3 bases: TGTGCCAGCCTCCCCGGGACAGGGGTCTACGAGCAGTACTTC.

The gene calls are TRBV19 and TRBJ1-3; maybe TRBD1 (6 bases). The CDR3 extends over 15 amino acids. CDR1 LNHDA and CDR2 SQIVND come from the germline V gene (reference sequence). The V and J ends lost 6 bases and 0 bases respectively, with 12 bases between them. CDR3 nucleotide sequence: TGTGCCAGTAGAACCATGGACAGCTCTGGAAACACCATATATTTT. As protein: CASRTMDSSGNTIYF.

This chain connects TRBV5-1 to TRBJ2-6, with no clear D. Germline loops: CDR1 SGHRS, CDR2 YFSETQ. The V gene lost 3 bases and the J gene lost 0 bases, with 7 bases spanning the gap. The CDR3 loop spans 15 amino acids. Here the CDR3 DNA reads TGCGCCAGCAGCTGGCCTAGCTCTGGGGCCAACGTCCTGACTTTC. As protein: CASSWPSSGANVLTF.

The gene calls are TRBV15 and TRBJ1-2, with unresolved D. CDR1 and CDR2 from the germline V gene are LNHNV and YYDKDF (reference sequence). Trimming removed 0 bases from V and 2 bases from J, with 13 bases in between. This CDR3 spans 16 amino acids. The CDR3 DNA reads TGTGCCACCAGCAGAGAAACGGCCGGGTTAAACTATGGCTACACCTTC. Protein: CATSRETAGLNYGYTF.